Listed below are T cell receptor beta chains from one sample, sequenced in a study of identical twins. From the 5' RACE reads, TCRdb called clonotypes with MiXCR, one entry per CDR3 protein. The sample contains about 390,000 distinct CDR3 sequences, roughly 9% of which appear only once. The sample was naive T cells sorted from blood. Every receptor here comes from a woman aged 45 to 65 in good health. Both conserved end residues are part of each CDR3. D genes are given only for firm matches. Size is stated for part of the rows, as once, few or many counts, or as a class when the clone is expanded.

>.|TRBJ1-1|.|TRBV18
CASSPLGKNTEAFF
TGTGCCAGCTCACCGTTGGGTAAGAACACTGAAGCTTTCTTT
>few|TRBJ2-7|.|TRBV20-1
CSALKGGLVGYEQYF
TGCAGTGCTCTAAAGGGGGGCCTTGTGGGCTACGAGCAGTACTTC
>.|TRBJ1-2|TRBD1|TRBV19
CASDPGQGDYGYTF
TGTGCCAGTGATCCGGGACAGGGGGACTATGGCTACACCTTC
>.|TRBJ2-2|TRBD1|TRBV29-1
CSVEEGQGTGELFF
TGCAGCGTTGAAGAGGGACAGGGCACCGGGGAGCTGTTTTTT
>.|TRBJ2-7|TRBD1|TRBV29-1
CSVEYPGQRVSYEQYF
TGCAGCGTGGAATATCCGGGACAGAGAGTCTCCTACGAGCAGTACTTC
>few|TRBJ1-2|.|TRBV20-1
CSASRGEGGYTF
TGCAGTGCTAGCAGGGGTGAGGGTGGCTACACCTTC
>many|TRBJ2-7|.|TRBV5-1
CASSLFYEQYF
TGCGCCAGCAGCCTATTTTACGAGCAGTACTTC
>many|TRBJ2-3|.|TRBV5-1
CASSLFSDTQYF
TGCGCCAGCAGCTTGTTTTCAGATACGCAGTATTTT
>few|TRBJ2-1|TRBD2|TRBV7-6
CASSLGEGNNEQFF
TGTGCCAGCTCGCTCGGGGAGGGGAACAATGAGCAGTTCTTC
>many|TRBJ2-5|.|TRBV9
CASSVVPGQGKETQYF
TGTGCCAGCAGCGTAGTTCCAGGGCAGGGAAAGGAGACCCAGTACTTC
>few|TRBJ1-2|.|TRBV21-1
CASSKERTVGGYGYTF
TGTGCCAGCAGCAAAGAGAGGACAGTTGGGGGTTACGGCTACACCTTC
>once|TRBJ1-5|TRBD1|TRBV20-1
CSASYGTGGQPQHF
TGCAGTGCTAGTTACGGGACAGGGGGTCAGCCCCAGCATTTT
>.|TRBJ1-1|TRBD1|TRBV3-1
CASSQGVHTEAFF
TGTGCCAGCAGTCAGGGGGTCCACACTGAAGCTTTCTTT
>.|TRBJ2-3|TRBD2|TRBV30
CACSEREASDTQYF
TGTGCCTGCAGTGAGCGGGAGGCCTCAGATACGCAGTATTTT
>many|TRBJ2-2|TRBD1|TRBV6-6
CASSFPGQTTGELFF
TGTGCCAGCAGTTTTCCGGGACAGACCACCGGGGAGCTGTTTTTT
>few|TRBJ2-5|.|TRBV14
CASSPWTAEETQYF
TGTGCCAGCAGCCCCTGGACAGCGGAAGAGACCCAGTACTTC
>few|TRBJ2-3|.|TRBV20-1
CSARSAPLGTQYF
TGCAGTGCTAGGAGCGCCCCTCTAGGTACGCAGTATTTT
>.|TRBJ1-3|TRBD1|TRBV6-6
CASHLQGGSGNTIYF
TGTGCCAGTCACCTACAGGGGGGCTCTGGAAACACCATATATTTT
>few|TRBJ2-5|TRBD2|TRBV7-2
CASSLAPSGGETQYF
TGTGCCAGCAGCTTAGCGCCTAGCGGGGGAGAGACCCAGTACTTC
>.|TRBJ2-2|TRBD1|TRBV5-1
CASSSLAGGTGELFF
TGCGCCAGCAGCTCCCTCGCAGGGGGCACCGGGGAGCTGTTTTTT
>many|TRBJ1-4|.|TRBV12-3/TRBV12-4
CASSAPGGEGRKLFF
TGTGCCAGCAGCGCCCCGGGGGGGGAAGGCCGAAAACTGTTTTTT
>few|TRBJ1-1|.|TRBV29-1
CSVEGGGRGSDTEAFF
TGCAGCGTTGAAGGCGGTGGACGCGGATCTGACACTGAAGCTTTCTTT
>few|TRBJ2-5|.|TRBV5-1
CASSLLAQETQYF
TGCGCCAGCAGCTTGCTGGCTCAAGAGACCCAGTACTTC
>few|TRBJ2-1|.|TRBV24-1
CATSGGSSGNEQFF
TGTGCCACCAGTGGAGGGAGTAGCGGCAATGAGCAGTTCTTC
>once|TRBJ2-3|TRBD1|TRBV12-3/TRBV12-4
CASSVGQVPTDTQYF
TGTGCCAGCAGTGTGGGACAGGTGCCGACAGATACGCAGTATTTT
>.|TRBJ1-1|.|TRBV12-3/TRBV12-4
CASMDGMNTEAFF
TGTGCCAGCATGGACGGAATGAACACTGAAGCTTTCTTT
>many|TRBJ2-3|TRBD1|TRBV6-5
CASSRQGAGTDTQYF
TGTGCCAGCAGCAGACAGGGGGCCGGGACAGATACGCAGTATTTT
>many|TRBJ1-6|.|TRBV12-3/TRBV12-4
CASSLFPVRNNYNSPLHF
TGTGCCAGCAGTTTATTTCCAGTTAGGAATAACTATAATTCACCCCTCCACTTT
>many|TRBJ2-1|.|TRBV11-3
CASSLESRNEQFF
TGTGCCAGCAGCTTAGAATCGAGAAATGAGCAGTTCTTC
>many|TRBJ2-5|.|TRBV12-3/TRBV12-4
CASSLTLETQYF
TGTGCCAGCAGTTTAACGTTGGAGACCCAGTACTTC
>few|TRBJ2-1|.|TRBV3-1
CASSPSTGYEQFF
TGTGCCAGCAGCCCCTCTACGGGTTATGAGCAGTTCTTC
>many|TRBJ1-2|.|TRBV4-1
CASSHTEIGYTF
TGCGCCAGCAGCCACACGGAAATTGGCTACACCTTC
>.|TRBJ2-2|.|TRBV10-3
CAISTGWENTGELFF
TGTGCCATCAGTACAGGGTGGGAGAACACCGGGGAGCTGTTTTTT
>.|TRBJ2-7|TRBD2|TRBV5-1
CASSLGVAGDYEQYF
TGCGCCAGCAGCTTGGGTGTAGCGGGAGACTACGAGCAGTACTTC
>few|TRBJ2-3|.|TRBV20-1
CSASQRAPRTDTQYF
TGCAGTGCTTCACAGAGGGCCCCCCGCACAGATACGCAGTATTTT
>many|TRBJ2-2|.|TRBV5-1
CASSYLGQKLSGELFF
TGCGCCAGCAGCTACCTTGGACAAAAACTCTCCGGGGAGCTGTTTTTT
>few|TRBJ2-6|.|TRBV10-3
CAIRAGDVGANVLTF
TGTGCCATCAGAGCAGGGGATGTTGGGGCCAACGTCCTGACTTTC
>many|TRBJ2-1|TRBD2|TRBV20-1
CSARVGGGSYNEQFF
TGCAGTGCTAGAGTTGGGGGGGGCTCCTACAATGAGCAGTTCTTC